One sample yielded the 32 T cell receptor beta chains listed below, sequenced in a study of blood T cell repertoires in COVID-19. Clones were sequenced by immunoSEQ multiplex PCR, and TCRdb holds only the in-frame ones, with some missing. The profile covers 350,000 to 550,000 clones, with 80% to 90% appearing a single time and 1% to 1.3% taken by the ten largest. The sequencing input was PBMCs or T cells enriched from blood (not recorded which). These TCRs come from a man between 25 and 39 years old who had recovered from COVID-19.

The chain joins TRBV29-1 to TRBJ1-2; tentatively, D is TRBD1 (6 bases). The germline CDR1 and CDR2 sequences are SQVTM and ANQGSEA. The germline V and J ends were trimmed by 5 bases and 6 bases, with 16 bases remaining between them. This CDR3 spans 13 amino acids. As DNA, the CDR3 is TGCAGCGTTCCCAAGGGGGGGGCCAATGGCTACACCTTC. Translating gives CSVPKGGANGYTF.

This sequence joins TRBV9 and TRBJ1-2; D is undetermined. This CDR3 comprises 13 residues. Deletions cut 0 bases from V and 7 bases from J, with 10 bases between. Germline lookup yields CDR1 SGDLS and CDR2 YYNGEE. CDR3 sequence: CASSVVREPGYTF. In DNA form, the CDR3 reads TGTGCCAGCAGCGTAGTCCGGGAGCCTGGCTACACCTTC. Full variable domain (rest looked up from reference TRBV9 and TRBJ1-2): DSGVTQTPKHLITATGQRVTLRCSPRSGDLSVYWYQQSLDQGLQFLIQYYNGEERAKGNILERFSAQQFPDLHSELNLSSLELGDSALYFCASSVVREPGYTFGSGTRLTVV.

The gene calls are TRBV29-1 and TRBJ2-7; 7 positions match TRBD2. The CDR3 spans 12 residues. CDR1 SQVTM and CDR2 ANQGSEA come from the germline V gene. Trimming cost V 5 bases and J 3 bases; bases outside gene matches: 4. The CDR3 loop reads CSVLAVSYEQYF. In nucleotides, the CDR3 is TGCAGCGTTCTAGCGGTAAGCTACGAGCAGTACTTC.

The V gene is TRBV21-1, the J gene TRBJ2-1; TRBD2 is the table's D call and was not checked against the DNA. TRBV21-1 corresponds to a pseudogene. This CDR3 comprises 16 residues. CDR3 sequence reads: CASSFLRDSSRDEQFF. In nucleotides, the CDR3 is TGTGCCAGCAGCTTTCTTCGGGACTCCTCAAGGGATGAGCAGTTCTTC.

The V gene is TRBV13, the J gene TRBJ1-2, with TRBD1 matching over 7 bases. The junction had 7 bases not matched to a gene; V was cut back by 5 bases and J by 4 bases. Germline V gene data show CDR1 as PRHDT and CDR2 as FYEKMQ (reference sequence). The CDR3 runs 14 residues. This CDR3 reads CASSPRQGVYGYTF. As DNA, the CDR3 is TGTGCCAGCAGCCCGAGACAGGGTGTCTATGGCTACACCTTC.

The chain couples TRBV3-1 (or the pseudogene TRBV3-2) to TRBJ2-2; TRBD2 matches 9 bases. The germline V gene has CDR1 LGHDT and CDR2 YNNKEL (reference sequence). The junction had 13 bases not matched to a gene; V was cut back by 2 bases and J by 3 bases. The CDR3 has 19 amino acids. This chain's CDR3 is CASSQNPLREGLDTGELFF. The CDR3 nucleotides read TGTGCCAGCAGCCAAAACCCTCTGCGGGAGGGATTAGACACCGGGGAGCTGTTTTTT.

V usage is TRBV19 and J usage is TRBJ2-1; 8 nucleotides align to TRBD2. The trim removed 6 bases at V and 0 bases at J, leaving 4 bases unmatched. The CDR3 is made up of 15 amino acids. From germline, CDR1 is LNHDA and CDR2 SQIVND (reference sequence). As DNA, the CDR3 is TGTGCCAGTAGCAGCGGGAGTAGCTCCTACAATGAGCAGTTCTTC. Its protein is CASSSGSSSYNEQFF.

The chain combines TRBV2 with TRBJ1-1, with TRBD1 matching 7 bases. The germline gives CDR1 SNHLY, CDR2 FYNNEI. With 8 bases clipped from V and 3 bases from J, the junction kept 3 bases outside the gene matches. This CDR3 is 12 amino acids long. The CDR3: CASGGQYTEAFF. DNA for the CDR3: TGTGCCAGCGGGGGACAGTACACTGAAGCTTTCTTT.

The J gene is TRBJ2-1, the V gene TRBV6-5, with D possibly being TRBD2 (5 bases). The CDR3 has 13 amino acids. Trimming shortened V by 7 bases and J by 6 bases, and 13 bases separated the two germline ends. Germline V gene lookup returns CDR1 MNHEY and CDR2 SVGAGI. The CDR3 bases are TGTGCCAGCACCCCCCACGGAGGCAATGAGCAGTTCTTC. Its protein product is CASTPHGGNEQFF.

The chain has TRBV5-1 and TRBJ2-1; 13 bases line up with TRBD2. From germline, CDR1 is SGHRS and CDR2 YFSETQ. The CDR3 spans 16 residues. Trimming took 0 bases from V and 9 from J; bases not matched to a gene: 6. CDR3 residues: CASSLAPTSGRTEQFF. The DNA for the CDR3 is TGCGCCAGCAGCTTGGCCCCGACTAGCGGGAGGACTGAGCAGTTCTTC.

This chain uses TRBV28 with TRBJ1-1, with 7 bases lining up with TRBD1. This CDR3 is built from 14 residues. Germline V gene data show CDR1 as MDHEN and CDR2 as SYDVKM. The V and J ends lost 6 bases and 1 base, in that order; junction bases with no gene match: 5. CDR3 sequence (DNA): TGTGCCAGCAGGAACCAGGGGGGGAACACTGAAGCTTTCTTT. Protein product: CASRNQGGNTEAFF.

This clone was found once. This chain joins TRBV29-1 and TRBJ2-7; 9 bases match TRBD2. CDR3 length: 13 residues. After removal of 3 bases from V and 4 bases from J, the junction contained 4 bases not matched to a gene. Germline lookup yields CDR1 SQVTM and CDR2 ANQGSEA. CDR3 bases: TGCAGCGTTGATAGCGGGAGAGGATACGAGCAGTACTTC. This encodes CSVDSGRGYEQYF.

CDR3 sequence: CASSTHNQPQHF. CDR3 bases: TGTGCCAGCAGTACTCACAATCAGCCCCAGCATTTT. The V gene is TRBV25-1, the J gene TRBJ1-5; D remains unclear. V lost 5 bases and J lost 3, with 5 bases in between. CDR1 and CDR2 (germline): MGHDK, SYGVNS. This CDR3 has 12 residues.

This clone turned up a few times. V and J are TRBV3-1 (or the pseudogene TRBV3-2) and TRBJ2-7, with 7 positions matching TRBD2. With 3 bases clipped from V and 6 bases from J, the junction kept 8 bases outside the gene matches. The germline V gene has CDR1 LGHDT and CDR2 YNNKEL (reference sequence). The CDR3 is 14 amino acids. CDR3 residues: CASSHEGGYSEQYF. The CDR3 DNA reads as TGTGCCAGCAGCCACGAGGGAGGGTATAGCGAGCAGTACTTC.

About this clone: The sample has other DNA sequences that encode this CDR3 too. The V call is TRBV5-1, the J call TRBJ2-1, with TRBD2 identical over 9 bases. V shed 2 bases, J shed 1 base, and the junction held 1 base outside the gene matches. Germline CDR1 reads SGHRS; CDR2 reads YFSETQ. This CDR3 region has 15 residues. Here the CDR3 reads CASSFSGSSYNEQFF. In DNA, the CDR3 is TGCGCCAGCAGCTTTAGCGGGAGTTCCTACAATGAGCAGTTCTTC. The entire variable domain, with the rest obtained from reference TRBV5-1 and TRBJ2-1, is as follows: KAGVTQTPRYLIKTRGQQVTLSCSPISGHRSVSWYQQTPGQGLQFLFEYFSETQRNKGNFPGRFSGRQFSNSRSEMNVSTLELGDSALYLCASSFSGSSYNEQFFGPGTRLTVL.

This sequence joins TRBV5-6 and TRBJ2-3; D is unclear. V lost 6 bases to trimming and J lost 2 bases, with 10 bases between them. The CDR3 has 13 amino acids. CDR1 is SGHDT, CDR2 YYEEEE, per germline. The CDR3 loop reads CASIRQDTDTQYF. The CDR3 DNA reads TGTGCCAGCATCCGGCAGGACACAGATACGCAGTATTTT.

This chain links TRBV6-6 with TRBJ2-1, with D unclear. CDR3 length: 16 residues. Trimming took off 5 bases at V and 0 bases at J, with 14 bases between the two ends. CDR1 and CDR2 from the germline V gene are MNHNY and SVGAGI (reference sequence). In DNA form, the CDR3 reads TGTGCCAGCAGTCGAACAAAATCAGACTCCTACAATGAGCAGTTCTTC. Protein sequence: CASSRTKSDSYNEQFF.

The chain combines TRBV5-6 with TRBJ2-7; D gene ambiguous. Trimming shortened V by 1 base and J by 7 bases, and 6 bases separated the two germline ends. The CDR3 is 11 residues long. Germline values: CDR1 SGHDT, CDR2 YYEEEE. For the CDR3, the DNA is TGTGCCAGCAGCTTGTCAACTGAGCAGTACTTC. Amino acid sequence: CASSLSTEQYF. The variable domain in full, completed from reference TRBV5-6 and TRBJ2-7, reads DAGVTQSPTHLIKTRGQQVTLRCSPKSGHDTVSWYQQALGQGPQFIFQYYEEEERQRGNFPDRFSGHQFPNYSSELNVNALLLGDSALYLCASSLSTEQYFGPGTRLTVT.

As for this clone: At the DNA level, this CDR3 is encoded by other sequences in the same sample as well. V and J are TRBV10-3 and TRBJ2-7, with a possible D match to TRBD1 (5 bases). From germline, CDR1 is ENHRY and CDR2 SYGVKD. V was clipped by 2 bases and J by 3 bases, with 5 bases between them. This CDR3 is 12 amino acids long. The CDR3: CAISERGYEQYF. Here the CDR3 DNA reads TGTGCCATCAGTGAGAGGGGCTACGAGCAGTACTTC.

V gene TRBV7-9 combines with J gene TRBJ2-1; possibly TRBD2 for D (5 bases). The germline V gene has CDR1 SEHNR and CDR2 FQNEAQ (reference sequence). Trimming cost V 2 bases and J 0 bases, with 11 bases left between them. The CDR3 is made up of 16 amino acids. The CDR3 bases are TGTGCCAGCAGCTTAAAGCCGGGATCCTCCTACAATGAGCAGTTCTTC. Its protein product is CASSLKPGSSYNEQFF.

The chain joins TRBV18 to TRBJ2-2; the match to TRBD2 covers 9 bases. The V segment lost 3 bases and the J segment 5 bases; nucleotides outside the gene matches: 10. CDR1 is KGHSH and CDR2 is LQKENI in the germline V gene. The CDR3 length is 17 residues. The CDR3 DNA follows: TGTGCCAGCTCACCTACGAGAGCGGGAGGAGGTACCGGGGAGCTGTTTTTT. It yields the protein CASSPTRAGGGTGELFF.

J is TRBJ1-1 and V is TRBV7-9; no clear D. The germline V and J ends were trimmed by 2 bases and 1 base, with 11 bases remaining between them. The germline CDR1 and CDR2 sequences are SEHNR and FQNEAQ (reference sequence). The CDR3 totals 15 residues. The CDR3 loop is CASSLKIEPNTEAFF. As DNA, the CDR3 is TGTGCCAGCAGCTTAAAGATAGAACCGAACACTGAAGCTTTCTTT.

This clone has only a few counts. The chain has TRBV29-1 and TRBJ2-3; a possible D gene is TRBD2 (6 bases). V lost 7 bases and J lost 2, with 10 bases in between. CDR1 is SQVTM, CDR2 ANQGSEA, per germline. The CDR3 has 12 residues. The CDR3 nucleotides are TGCAGCGGGTGGACTAACACAGATACGCAGTATTTT. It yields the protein CSGWTNTDTQYF.

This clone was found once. In DNA, the CDR3 is TGTGCCAGCAGCTCCGGGACAGGGGCTTACAATGAGCAGTTCTTC. Translated: CASSSGTGAYNEQFF. The rearrangement joins TRBV11-2 to TRBJ2-1, with 10 bases that match TRBD1. In germline, CDR1 is SGHAT, CDR2 FQNNGV. V was clipped by 4 bases and J by 4 bases; unmatched bases: 4. This CDR3 contains 15 residues.

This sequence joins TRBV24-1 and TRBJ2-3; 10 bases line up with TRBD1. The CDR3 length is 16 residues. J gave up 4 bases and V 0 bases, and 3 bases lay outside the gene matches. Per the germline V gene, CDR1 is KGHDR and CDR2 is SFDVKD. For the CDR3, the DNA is TGTGCCACCAGTGATTTGGAAGGGACAGGGGCAGATACGCAGTATTTT. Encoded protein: CATSDLEGTGADTQYF.

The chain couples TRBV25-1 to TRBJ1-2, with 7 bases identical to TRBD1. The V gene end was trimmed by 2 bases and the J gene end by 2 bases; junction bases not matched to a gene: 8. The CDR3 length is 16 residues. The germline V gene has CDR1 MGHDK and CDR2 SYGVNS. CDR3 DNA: TGTGCCAGCAGTGAAGTTTGGGACAGTTCGAACTATGGCTACACCTTC. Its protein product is CASSEVWDSSNYGYTF.

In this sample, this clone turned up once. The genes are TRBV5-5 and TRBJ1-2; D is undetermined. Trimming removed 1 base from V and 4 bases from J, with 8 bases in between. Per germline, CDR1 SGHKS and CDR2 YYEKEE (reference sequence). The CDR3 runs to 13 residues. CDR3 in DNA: TGTGCCAGCAGCTTGAAGGGAGGCTATGGCTACACCTTC. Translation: CASSLKGGYGYTF.

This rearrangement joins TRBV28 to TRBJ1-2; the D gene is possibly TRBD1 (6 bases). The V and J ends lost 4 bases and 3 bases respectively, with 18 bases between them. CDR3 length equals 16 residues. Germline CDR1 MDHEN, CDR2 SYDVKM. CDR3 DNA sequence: TGTGCCAGCAGTTCCCCCCTTCGGACAGCCCACTATGGCTACACCTTC. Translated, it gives CASSSPLRTAHYGYTF.

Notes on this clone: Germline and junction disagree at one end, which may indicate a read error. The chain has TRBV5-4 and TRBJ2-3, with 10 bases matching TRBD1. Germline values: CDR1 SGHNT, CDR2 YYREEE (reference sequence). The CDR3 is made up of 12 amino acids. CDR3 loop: CASRHKGGQGSF. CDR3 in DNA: TGTGCCAGCAGGCACAAGGGGGGACAGGGGTCGTTT.

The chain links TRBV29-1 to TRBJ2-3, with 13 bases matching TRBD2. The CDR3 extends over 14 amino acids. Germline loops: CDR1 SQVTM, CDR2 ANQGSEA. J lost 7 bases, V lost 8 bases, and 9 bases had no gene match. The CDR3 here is CSLSPGTSGNTQYF. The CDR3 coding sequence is TGCAGCCTCTCCCCAGGGACTAGCGGGAATACGCAGTATTTT.

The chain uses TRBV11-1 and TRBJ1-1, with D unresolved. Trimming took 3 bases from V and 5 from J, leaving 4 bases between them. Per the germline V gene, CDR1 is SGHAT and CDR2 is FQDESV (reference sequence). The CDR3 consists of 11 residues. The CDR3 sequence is CASSFRTEAFF. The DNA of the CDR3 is TGTGCCAGCAGCTTCCGTACTGAAGCTTTCTTT.

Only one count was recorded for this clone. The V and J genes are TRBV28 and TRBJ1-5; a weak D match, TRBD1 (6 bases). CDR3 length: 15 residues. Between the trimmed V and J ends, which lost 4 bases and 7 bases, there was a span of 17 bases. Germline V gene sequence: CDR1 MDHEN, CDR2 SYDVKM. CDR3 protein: CASSYGQMRDQPQHF. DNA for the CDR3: TGTGCCAGCAGTTATGGACAGATGAGGGACCAGCCCCAGCATTTT.